A single sample is the source of the 32 T cell receptor beta chains below, sequenced in a study of blood T cell repertoires in COVID-19. TCRdb's copy holds only in-frame clones and misses some; the assay was immunoSEQ multiplex PCR. Of about 100,000 clones listed, around 85% are singletons. Source material: peripheral blood. Receptor source: a woman in her 70s with active or convalescent COVID-19.

This chain uses TRBV6-2 or TRBV6-3 with TRBJ2-2, with 7 nucleotides matching TRBD1. The trim removed 6 bases at V and 3 bases at J, leaving 7 bases unmatched. CDR1 and CDR2 from the germline V gene are MNHEY and SVGEGT. This CDR3 contains 15 residues. As DNA, the CDR3 is TGTGCCAGCAGCAGACAGGGTTTTGACACCGGGGAGCTGTTTTTT. Translation: CASSRQGFDTGELFF.

This chain links TRBV28 with TRBJ1-5; TRBD1 might be the D (6 bases). The CDR3 has 16 amino acids. Per germline, CDR1 MDHEN and CDR2 SYDVKM. Trimming cost V 3 bases and J 4 bases, with 16 bases left between them. In DNA, the CDR3 is TGTGCCAGCAGTTTCCGCCGGAGGGGGGGAAATCAGCCCCAGCATTTT. The encoded protein is CASSFRRRGGNQPQHF.

Points on this clone: An end of the junction does not agree with germline; a read error may underlie this. V usage is TRBV2 and J usage is TRBJ1-5; 12 bases agree with TRBD1. The CDR3 totals 16 residues. Per the germline V gene, CDR1 is SNHLY and CDR2 is FYNNEI. The CDR3 DNA sequence: TGTGCCAGCACCGGAGCCGGGACAGGGGGCAAACAGCCCCAGCATTTT. Translated, it gives CASTGAGTGGKQPQHF.

The chain combines TRBV10-3 with TRBJ2-1, with D possibly matching TRBD1 (6 bases). CDR3 length equals 16 residues. Germline CDR1 and CDR2: ENHRY and SYGVKD. V shed 3 bases and J shed 0 bases, with 12 bases lying between them. CDR3 in DNA: TGTGCCATCAGTGACCAAACAGGGAGCTCCTACAATGAGCAGTTCTTC. Translated, it gives CAISDQTGSSYNEQFF.

The chain employs TRBV19 and TRBJ1-2; 8 bases match TRBD1. V shed 5 bases and J 7 bases; nucleotides not matched to a gene: 12. The CDR3 has 15 amino acids. Looked up from germline, CDR1 is LNHDA and CDR2 is SQIVND (reference sequence). Here the CDR3 reads CASSSHRQGSSGYTF. CDR3 in DNA: TGTGCCAGTAGTTCTCACCGACAGGGGTCTTCTGGCTACACCTTC.

V is TRBV7-2 and J is TRBJ2-3; a weak D match, TRBD2 (5 bases). This CDR3 comprises 15 residues. Germline lookup yields CDR1 SGHTA and CDR2 FQGNSA. With 3 bases removed from V and 4 bases from J, the gap between germline ends came to 14 bases. The DNA for the CDR3 is TGTGCCAGCAGCTTCATCCGGGGAACCTCAGATACGCAGTATTTT. Translating gives CASSFIRGTSDTQYF. The full variable domain, its missing parts supplied by reference TRBV7-2 and TRBJ2-3, is GAGVSQSPSNKVTEKGKDVELRCDPISGHTALYWYRQSLGQGLEFLIYFQGNSAPDKSGLPSDRFSAERTGGSVSTLTIQRTQQEDSAVYLCASSFIRGTSDTQYFGPGTRLTVL.

On this clone itself: This same CDR3 is encoded by further DNA sequences in the sample. The chain links TRBV30 to TRBJ2-7; D ambiguous. The germline V and J ends were trimmed by 1 base and 2 bases, with 3 bases remaining between them. CDR1 is GTSNPN and CDR2 is SVGIG in the germline V gene (reference sequence). CDR3 size: 11 residues. CDR3 DNA sequence: TGTGCCTGGAGTGCGGCCTACGAGCAGTACTTC. Translating it yields CAWSAAYEQYF.

The V and J genes are TRBV7-2 and TRBJ2-7; 7 bases align to TRBD1. In germline, CDR1 is SGHTA, CDR2 FQGNSA. J gave up 1 base and V 4 bases, and 7 bases lay outside the gene matches. The CDR3 runs to 15 residues. CDR3 sequence (DNA): TGTGCCAGCAGCTCCTCCGGGACAGTTTCCTACGAGCAGTACTTC. This sequence encodes CASSSSGTVSYEQYF.

CDR3 protein: CASRGGEKLFF. The CDR3 DNA reads as TGTGCCAGCAGGGGGGGAGAAAAACTGTTTTTT. V gene TRBV28 combines with J gene TRBJ1-4, with D possibly matching TRBD1 (5 bases). The CDR3 extends over 11 amino acids. The V and J ends lost 6 bases and 8 bases respectively, with 7 bases between them. Germline V CDR1 and CDR2: MDHEN, SYDVKM.

This chain uses TRBV18 with TRBJ1-6; 8 nucleotides line up with TRBD1. V lost 2 bases to trimming and J lost 4 bases; unmatched junction nucleotides: 4. The CDR3 covers 16 residues. Per germline, CDR1 KGHSH and CDR2 LQKENI. CDR3 protein: CASSPGTGTYNSPLHF. In DNA form, the CDR3 reads TGTGCCAGCTCACCAGGGACAGGAACTTATAATTCACCCCTCCACTTT.

This chain connects TRBV27 to TRBJ2-6, with 8 bases fitting TRBD1. The V gene end was trimmed by 6 bases and the J gene end by 0 bases; junction bases not matched to a gene: 4. CDR3 length equals 16 residues. Germline V gives CDR1 MNHEY, CDR2 SMNVEV (reference sequence). In nucleotides, the CDR3 is TGTGCCAGCAGGAGCAGGGGGCCCTCTGGGGCCAACGTCCTGACTTTC. It translates to CASRSRGPSGANVLTF.

This clone was seen only a few times. The genes are TRBV19 and TRBJ1-5, with TRBD1 matching over 10 bases. The CDR3 loop spans 15 amino acids. From germline, CDR1 is LNHDA and CDR2 SQIVND (reference sequence). The junction had 9 bases not matched to a gene; V was cut back by 7 bases and J by 6 bases. The CDR3 sequence: CASKRGQGTGQPQHF. The CDR3 coding sequence is TGTGCCAGTAAACGGGGACAGGGGACGGGTCAGCCCCAGCATTTT.

This clone was seen a few times. The V call is TRBV9, the J call TRBJ1-1, with unresolved D. The CDR3 is 15 amino acids. Germline values: CDR1 SGDLS, CDR2 YYNGEE. The germline V and J ends were trimmed by 0 bases and 0 bases, with 9 bases remaining between them. CDR3 nucleotides: TGTGCCAGCAGCGTAGATGCAGGTTTGAACACTGAAGCTTTCTTT. Translated: CASSVDAGLNTEAFF.

J is TRBJ1-1 and V is TRBV9; 10 bases agree with TRBD1. Germline trimming cut 4 bases from V and 5 bases from J; bases unmatched to any gene: 5. The CDR3 loop spans 14 amino acids. CDR1 and CDR2 from the germline V gene are SGDLS and YYNGEE. The CDR3 spells CASSRGTGVTEAFF. The CDR3 DNA reads as TGTGCCAGCAGCAGAGGGACAGGGGTTACTGAAGCTTTCTTT.

The chain combines TRBV5-4 with TRBJ1-1; a possible D gene is TRBD1 (5 bases). From germline, CDR1 is SGHNT and CDR2 YYREEE (reference sequence). V lost 4 bases and J lost 1, with 11 bases in between. The CDR3 consists of 14 residues. CDR3 bases: TGTGCCAGCAGCAACGCCGGGGGGAACACTGAAGCTTTCTTT. Amino acids: CASSNAGGNTEAFF.

Of note for this clone: The junction departs from germline at one end; a sequencing error may be responsible. The gene calls are TRBV18 and TRBJ1-1; D possibly corresponds to TRBD1 (5 bases). Germline V gene data show CDR1 as KGHSH and CDR2 as LQKENI. The CDR3 sequence is 16 residues long. CDR3 protein: CASAPTMGLLNTEAFF. The DNA for the CDR3 is TGTGCCAGCGCACCGACGATGGGACTGTTGAACACTGAAGCTTTCTTT.

This chain links TRBV4-1 with TRBJ2-2; no reliable D call. V lost 1 base to trimming and J lost 7 bases, with 16 bases between them. The CDR3 length is 16 residues. The germline V gene encodes CDR1 MGHRA and CDR2 YSYEKL. The DNA for the CDR3 is TGCGCCAGCAGCCAAGTTTCCGGGTCTAGTGGCGGGGAGCTGTTTTTT. This encodes CASSQVSGSSGGELFF.

The J gene is TRBJ2-3, the V gene TRBV5-1; D unclear. Germline CDR1 is SGHRS and CDR2 is YFSETQ. CDR3 size: 12 residues. V was trimmed by 3 bases and J by 2 bases, leaving 4 bases between them. The CDR3 nucleotides are TGCGCCAGCAGCTCCCTCACAGATACGCAGTATTTT. This sequence encodes CASSSLTDTQYF.

The chain links TRBV28 to TRBJ1-2; 8 bases match TRBD1. CDR3 size: 13 residues. Per the germline V gene, CDR1 is MDHEN and CDR2 is SYDVKM. V was pared by 5 bases and J by 6 bases, with 5 bases of the junction left unmatched. CDR3 residues: CASSPPGGDGYTF. The CDR3 DNA follows: TGTGCCAGCAGTCCACCAGGGGGCGATGGCTACACCTTC.

This rearrangement joins TRBV28 to TRBJ1-4; 7 nucleotides line up with TRBD1. Germline lookup yields CDR1 MDHEN and CDR2 SYDVKM. The CDR3 is 15 amino acids. V lost 1 base and J lost 7; bases outside the gene matches: 6. CDR3 nucleotide sequence: TGTGCCAGCAGTTTATCCAGGCAGGGGGGTGAAAAACTGTTTTTT. This translates into CASSLSRQGGEKLFF.

This clone was recorded once. This sequence joins TRBV2 and TRBJ1-5, with 11 positions matching TRBD1. The CDR3 covers 15 residues. V lost 4 bases and J lost 7; bases outside the gene matches: 6. Germline V gene lookup returns CDR1 SNHLY and CDR2 FYNNEI. The CDR3 here is CASSAGTGGFQPQHF. CDR3 in DNA: TGTGCCAGCAGTGCCGGGACAGGGGGGTTCCAGCCCCAGCATTTT.

CDR3: CASSKGQGGEQYF. In DNA, the CDR3 is TGTGCCAGCAGCAAAGGACAGGGGGGCGAGCAGTACTTC. The genes are TRBV28 and TRBJ2-7; 10 bases line up with TRBD1. Germline CDR1 is MDHEN and CDR2 is SYDVKM. J lost 6 bases, V lost 6 bases, and 5 bases had no gene match. The CDR3 covers 13 residues.

The chain is built from TRBV6-5 and TRBJ2-6; D not certain. Germline V CDR1 and CDR2: MNHEY, SVGAGI. Deletions cut 6 bases from V and 0 bases from J, with 6 bases between. The CDR3 is made up of 14 amino acids. Here the CDR3 DNA reads TGTGCCAGCAGCCGAGGCTCTGGGGCCAACGTCCTGACTTTC. This codes for CASSRGSGANVLTF.

CDR3 nucleotides: TGTGCCAGCCGACTCAGGGGGCAATCGGAAGCTTTCTTT. This encodes CASRLRGQSEAFF. The chain links TRBV28 to TRBJ1-1; 8 bases align to TRBD1. The germline gives CDR1 MDHEN, CDR2 SYDVKM. The CDR3 runs 13 residues. Losses at the gene ends were 8 bases for V and 8 bases for J; bases not matched to a gene: 10.

This clone was counted a single time. The chain links TRBV5-4 to TRBJ2-2; 15 bases agree with TRBD2. Trimming at V came to 4 bases and at J to 5 bases, leaving 3 bases not matched to a gene. CDR1 and CDR2 from the germline V gene are SGHNT and YYREEE (reference sequence). The CDR3 sequence is 16 residues long. The CDR3 protein is CASSAGTSGRTGELFF. In nucleotides, the CDR3 is TGTGCCAGCAGCGCCGGGACTAGCGGGAGGACCGGGGAGCTGTTTTTT.

The sample holds a few counts of this clone. J is TRBJ1-2 and V is TRBV4-3; D is unresolved. The V end was cut by 0 bases, the J end by 4 bases, with 6 bases between. CDR1 is LGHNA and CDR2 is YSLEER in the germline V gene. The CDR3 has 13 amino acids. Here the CDR3 DNA reads TGCGCCAGCAGCCAAGACGGGTCCTATGGCTACACCTTC. Residues: CASSQDGSYGYTF.

This chain links TRBV5-6 with TRBJ2-3; TRBD2 is a possible D gene (5 bases). V was cut by 1 base and J by 1 base, with 10 bases left in between. CDR3 size: 15 residues. Germline-derived CDR1 and CDR2 are SGHDT and YYEEEE. The CDR3 DNA reads TGTGCCAGCAGCTTGTGGGAGCAGGGCACAGATACGCAGTATTTT. Encoded protein: CASSLWEQGTDTQYF.

The chain joins TRBV3-1 (or the pseudogene TRBV3-2) to TRBJ1-3; TRBD1 aligns across 10 bases. Germline CDR1 and CDR2: LGHDT and YNNKEL (reference sequence). The CDR3 loop spans 15 amino acids. The trim removed 0 bases at V and 6 bases at J, leaving 2 bases unmatched. The CDR3 DNA reads as TGTGCCAGCAGCCAAGAGGGGACAGGGGCAAACACCATATATTTT. Translating it yields CASSQEGTGANTIYF.

For the CDR3, the DNA is TGTGCCACCACCGCGGGACAGGGCCTCACAGATACGCAGTATTTT. Translated: CATTAGQGLTDTQYF. V gene TRBV24-1 combines with J gene TRBJ2-3, with 9 bases identical to TRBD1. The CDR3 consists of 15 residues. The J segment lost 2 bases and the V segment lost 8 bases, leaving 7 bases of the junction unmatched. In germline, CDR1 is KGHDR, CDR2 SFDVKD.

The J gene is TRBJ2-1, the V gene TRBV5-1, with a tentative D call TRBD2 (5 bases). This CDR3 spans 15 amino acids. V was trimmed by 3 bases and J by 0 bases, leaving 10 bases between them. CDR1 is SGHRS, CDR2 YFSETQ, per germline. The DNA for the CDR3 is TGCGCCAGCAGCTATAGCGAGAGCTCCTACAATGAGCAGTTCTTC. This encodes CASSYSESSYNEQFF. The full variable domain, with the rest looked up from reference TRBV5-1 and TRBJ2-1, is KAGVTQTPRYLIKTRGQQVTLSCSPISGHRSVSWYQQTPGQGLQFLFEYFSETQRNKGNFPGRFSGRQFSNSRSEMNVSTLELGDSALYLCASSYSESSYNEQFFGPGTRLTVL.

This chain uses TRBV9 with TRBJ2-2; 8 bases map to TRBD1. The CDR3 is 16 amino acids. With 2 bases clipped from V and 4 bases from J, the junction kept 7 bases outside the gene matches. CDR1 is SGDLS and CDR2 is YYNGEE in the germline V gene. In DNA, the CDR3 is TGTGCCAGCAGCGTCGGGTCAGGGGGCATCACCGGGGAGCTGTTTTTT. This gives the protein CASSVGSGGITGELFF.

The rearrangement joins TRBV4-3 to TRBJ1-2; no firm D call. Per the germline V gene, CDR1 is LGHNA and CDR2 is YSLEER. Between the trimmed V and J ends, which lost 0 bases and 1 base, there was a span of 9 bases. This CDR3 is built from 15 residues. The DNA of the CDR3 is TGCGCCAGCAGCCAAGATTATCCAGTTAACTATGGCTACACCTTC. Translated, it gives CASSQDYPVNYGYTF.